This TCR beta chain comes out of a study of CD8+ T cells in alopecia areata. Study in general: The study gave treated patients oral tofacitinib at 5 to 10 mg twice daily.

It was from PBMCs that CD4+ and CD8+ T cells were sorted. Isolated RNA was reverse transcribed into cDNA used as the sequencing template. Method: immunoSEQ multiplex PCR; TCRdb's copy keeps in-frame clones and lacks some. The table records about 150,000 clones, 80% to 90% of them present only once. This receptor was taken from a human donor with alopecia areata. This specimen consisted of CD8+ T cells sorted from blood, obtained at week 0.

The CDR3 DNA follows: TGCAGCGTTGGGATGGGCACTGAAGCTTTCTTT. Translated: CSVGMGTEAFF. The chain couples TRBV29-1 to TRBJ1-1; D unresolved. CDR1 is SQVTM, CDR2 ANQGSEA, per germline. Trimming removed 4 bases from V and 4 bases from J, with 7 bases in between. The CDR3 runs 11 residues.